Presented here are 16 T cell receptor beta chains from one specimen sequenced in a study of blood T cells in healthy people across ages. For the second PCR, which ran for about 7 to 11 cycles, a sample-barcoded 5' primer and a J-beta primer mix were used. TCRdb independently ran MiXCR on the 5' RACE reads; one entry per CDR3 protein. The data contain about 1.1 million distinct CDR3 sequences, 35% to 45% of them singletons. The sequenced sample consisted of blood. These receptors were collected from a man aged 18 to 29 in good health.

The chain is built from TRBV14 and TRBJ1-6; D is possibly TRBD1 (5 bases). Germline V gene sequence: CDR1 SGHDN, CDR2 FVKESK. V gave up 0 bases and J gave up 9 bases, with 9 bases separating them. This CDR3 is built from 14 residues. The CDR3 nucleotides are TGTGCCAGCAGCCAAGAGACGGACACTTCACCCCTCCACTTT. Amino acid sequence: CASSQETDTSPLHF. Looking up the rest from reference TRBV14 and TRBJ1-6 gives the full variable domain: EAGVTQFPSHSVIEKGQTVTLRCDPISGHDNLYWYRRVMGKEIKFLLHFVKESKQDESGMPNNRFLAERTGGTYSTLKVQPAELEDSGVYFCASSQETDTSPLHFGNGTRLTVT.

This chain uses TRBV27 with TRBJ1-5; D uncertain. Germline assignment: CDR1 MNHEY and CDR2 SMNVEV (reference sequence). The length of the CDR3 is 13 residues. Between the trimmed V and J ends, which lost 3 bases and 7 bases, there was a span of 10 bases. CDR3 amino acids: CASSFFGGQPQHF. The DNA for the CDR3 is TGTGCCAGCAGTTTCTTTGGCGGCCAGCCCCAGCATTTT.

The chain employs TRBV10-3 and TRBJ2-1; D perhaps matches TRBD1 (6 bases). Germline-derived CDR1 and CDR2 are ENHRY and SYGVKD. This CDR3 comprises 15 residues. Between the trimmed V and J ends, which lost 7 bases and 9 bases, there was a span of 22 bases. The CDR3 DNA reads TGTGCCATCACCGTCCAGGACAGAGGCGAAGGTGAGCAGTTCTTC. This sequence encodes CAITVQDRGEGEQFF.

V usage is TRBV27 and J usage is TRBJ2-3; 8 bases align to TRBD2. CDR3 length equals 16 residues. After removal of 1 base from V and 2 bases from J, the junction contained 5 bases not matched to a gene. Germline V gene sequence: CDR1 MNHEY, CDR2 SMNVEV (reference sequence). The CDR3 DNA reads TGTGCCAGCAGTTTATTAGCGGGGATCGACACAGATACGCAGTATTTT. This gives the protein CASSLLAGIDTDTQYF.

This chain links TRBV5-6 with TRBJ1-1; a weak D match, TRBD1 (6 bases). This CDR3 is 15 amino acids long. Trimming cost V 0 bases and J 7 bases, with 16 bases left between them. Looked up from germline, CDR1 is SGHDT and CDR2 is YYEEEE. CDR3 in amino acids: CASSLGRGNRFEAFF. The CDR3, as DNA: TGTGCCAGCAGCTTGGGGAGGGGGAACAGGTTTGAAGCTTTCTTT.

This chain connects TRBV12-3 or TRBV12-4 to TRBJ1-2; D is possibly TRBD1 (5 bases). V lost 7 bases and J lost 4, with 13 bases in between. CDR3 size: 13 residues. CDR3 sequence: CASTRGSLYGYTF. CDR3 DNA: TGTGCCAGCACAAGGGGCTCTCTCTATGGCTACACCTTC.

CDR3 nucleotide sequence: TGTGCCAGCAGCTTAGAGGCTAGTAGCGAAGATACGCAGTATTTT. Protein: CASSLEASSEDTQYF. V gene TRBV11-3 combines with J gene TRBJ2-3; D is perhaps TRBD2 (5 bases). Germline CDR1 SGHNT, CDR2 YENEEA. V lost 0 bases and J lost 5, with 12 bases in between. This CDR3 has 15 amino acids.

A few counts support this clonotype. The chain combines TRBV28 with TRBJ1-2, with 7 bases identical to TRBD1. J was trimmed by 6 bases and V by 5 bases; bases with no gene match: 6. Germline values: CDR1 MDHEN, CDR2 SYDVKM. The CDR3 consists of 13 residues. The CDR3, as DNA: TGTGCCAGCAGTGAATGGGACAGCGATGGCTACACCTTC. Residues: CASSEWDSDGYTF.

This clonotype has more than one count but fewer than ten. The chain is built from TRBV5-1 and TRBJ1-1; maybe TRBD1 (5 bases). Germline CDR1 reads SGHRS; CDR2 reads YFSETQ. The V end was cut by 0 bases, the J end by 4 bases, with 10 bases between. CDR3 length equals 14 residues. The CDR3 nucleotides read TGCGCCAGCAGCTTGGGCTCCGGGACCACTGAAGCTTTCTTT. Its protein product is CASSLGSGTTEAFF. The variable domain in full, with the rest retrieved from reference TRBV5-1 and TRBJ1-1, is KAGVTQTPRYLIKTRGQQVTLSCSPISGHRSVSWYQQTPGQGLQFLFEYFSETQRNKGNFPGRFSGRQFSNSRSEMNVSTLELGDSALYLCASSLGSGTTEAFFGQGTRLTVV.

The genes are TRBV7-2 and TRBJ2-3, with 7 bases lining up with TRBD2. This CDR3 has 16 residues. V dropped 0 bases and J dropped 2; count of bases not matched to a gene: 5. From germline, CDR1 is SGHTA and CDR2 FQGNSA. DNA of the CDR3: TGTGCCAGCAGCTTAGCTGGGGGGGGATTCACAGATACGCAGTATTTT. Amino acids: CASSLAGGGFTDTQYF.

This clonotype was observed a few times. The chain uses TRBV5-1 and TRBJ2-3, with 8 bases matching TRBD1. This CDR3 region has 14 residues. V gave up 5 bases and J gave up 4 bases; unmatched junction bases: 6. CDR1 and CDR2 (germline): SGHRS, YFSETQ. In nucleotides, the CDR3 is TGCGCCAGCAGAGATCGCAGGGGGCCAGATACGCAGTATTTT. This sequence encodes CASRDRRGPDTQYF. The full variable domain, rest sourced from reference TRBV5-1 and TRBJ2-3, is KAGVTQTPRYLIKTRGQQVTLSCSPISGHRSVSWYQQTPGQGLQFLFEYFSETQRNKGNFPGRFSGRQFSNSRSEMNVSTLELGDSALYLCASRDRRGPDTQYFGPGTRLTVL.

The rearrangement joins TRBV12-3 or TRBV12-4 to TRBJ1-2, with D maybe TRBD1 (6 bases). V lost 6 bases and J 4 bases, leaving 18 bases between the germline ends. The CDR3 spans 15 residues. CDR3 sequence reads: CASSTNGGPAYGYTF. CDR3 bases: TGTGCCAGCAGCACGAACGGGGGGCCAGCCTATGGCTACACCTTC.

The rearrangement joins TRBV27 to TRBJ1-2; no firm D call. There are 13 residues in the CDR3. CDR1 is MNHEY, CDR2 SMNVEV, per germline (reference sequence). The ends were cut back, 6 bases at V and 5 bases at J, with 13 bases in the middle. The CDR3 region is CASSQPPEYGYTF. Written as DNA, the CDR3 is TGTGCCAGCAGCCAACCCCCTGAGTATGGCTACACCTTC.

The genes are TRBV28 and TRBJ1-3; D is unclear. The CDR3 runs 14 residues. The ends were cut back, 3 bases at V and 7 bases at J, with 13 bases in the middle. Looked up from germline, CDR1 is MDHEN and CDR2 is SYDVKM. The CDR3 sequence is CASSLPGSGNTIYF. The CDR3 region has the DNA TGTGCCAGCAGTTTGCCCGGGTCCGGTAACACCATATATTTT.

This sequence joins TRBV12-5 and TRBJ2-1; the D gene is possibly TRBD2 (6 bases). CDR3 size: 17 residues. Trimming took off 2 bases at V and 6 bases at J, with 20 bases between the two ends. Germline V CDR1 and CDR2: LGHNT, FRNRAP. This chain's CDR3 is CASGLTLGVAEVNEQFF. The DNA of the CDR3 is TGTGCTAGTGGTTTGACCCTAGGCGTAGCGGAGGTCAATGAGCAGTTCTTC.

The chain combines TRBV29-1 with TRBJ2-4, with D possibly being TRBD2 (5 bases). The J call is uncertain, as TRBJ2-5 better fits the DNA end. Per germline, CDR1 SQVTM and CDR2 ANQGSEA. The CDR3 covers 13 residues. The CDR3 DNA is TGCAGCGTTCCGACCGAGGGTCAAGAGACCCAGTACTTC. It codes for CSVPTEGQETQYF.